What follows describes a single TCR beta chain. The antigen is unknown. This sample was included in a study of T cell responses to AZD1222 COVID-19 vaccine. Study results and caveats: Repertoires were obtained solely post-peak T cell response.

CDR1 and CDR2 (germline): GTSNPN, SVGIG (reference sequence). The length of the CDR3 is 16 residues. Trimming at V came to 3 bases and at J to 2 bases, leaving 10 bases not matched to a gene. Only in-frame clones appear in the TCRdb table, and some are missing; sequencing was by immunoSEQ multiplex PCR. The table lists roughly 15,000 clones, 80% of them singletons. This material consisted of peripheral blood, taken 28 days after the second AZD1222 dose. The gene calls are TRBV30 and TRBJ1-5; 7 bases match TRBD1. The TCR originated in an adult who received the AZD1222 COVID-19 vaccine. The CDR3 region is CAWRVPGTGGNQPQHF. The CDR3 nucleotides read TGTGCCTGGAGAGTTCCGGGCACAGGGGGCAATCAGCCCCAGCATTTT.